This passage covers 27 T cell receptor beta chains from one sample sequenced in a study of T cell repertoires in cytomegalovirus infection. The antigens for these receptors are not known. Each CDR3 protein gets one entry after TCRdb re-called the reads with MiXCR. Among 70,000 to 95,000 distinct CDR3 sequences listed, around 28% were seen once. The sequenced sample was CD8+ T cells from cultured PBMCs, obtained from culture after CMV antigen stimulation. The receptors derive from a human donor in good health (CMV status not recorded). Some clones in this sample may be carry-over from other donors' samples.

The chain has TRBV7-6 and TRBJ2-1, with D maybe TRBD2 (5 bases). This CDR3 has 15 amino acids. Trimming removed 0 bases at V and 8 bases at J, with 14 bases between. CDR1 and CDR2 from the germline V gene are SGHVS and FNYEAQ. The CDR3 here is CASSLAAGASDEQFF. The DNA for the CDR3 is TGTGCCAGCAGCTTAGCGGCGGGCGCTTCCGATGAGCAGTTCTTC. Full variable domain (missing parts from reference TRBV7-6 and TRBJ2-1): GAGVSQSPRYKVTKRGQDVALRCDPISGHVSLYWYRQALGQGPEFLTYFNYEAQQDKSGLPNDRFSAERPEGSISTLTIQRTEQRDSAMYRCASSLAAGASDEQFFGPGTRLTVL.

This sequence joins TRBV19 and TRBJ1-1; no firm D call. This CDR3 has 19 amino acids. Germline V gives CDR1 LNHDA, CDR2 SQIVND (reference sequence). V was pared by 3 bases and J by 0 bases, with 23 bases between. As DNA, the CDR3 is TGTGCCAGTAGTATTTGGCGACCGCGGTCCTTCGACTTGAACACTGAAGCTTTCTTT. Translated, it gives CASSIWRPRSFDLNTEAFF.

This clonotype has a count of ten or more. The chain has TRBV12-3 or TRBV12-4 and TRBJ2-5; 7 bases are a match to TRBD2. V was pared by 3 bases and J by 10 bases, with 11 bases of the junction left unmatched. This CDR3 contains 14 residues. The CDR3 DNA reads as TGTGCCAGCAGTTTCGCGCTAGCGGCCAGGGACCAGTACTTC. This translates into CASSFALAARDQYF.

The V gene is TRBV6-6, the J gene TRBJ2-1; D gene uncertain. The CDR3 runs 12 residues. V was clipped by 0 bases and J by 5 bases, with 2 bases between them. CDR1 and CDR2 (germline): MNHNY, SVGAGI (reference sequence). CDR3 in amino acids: CASSYSDNEQFF. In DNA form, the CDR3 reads TGTGCCAGCAGTTACTCAGACAATGAGCAGTTCTTC.

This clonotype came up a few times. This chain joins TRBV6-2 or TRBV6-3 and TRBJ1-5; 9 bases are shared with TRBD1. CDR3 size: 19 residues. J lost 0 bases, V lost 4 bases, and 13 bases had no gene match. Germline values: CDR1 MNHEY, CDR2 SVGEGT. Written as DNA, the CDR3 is TGTGCCAGCAGTTGGGACCCGTGGACAGGGGACAGTAGCAATCAGCCCCAGCATTTT. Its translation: CASSWDPWTGDSSNQPQHF.

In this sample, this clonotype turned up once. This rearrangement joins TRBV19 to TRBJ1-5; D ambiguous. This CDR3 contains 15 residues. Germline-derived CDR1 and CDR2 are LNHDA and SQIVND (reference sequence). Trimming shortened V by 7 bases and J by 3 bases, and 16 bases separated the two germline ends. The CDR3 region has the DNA TGTGCCAGTACGGAGGTCTGGGAGGACAATCAGCCCCAGCATTTT. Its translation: CASTEVWEDNQPQHF.

The CDR3 DNA reads as TGTGCCAGCAGTGGGCGGGGGGGGACCTACGAGCAGTACTTC. It encodes CASSGRGGTYEQYF. The J gene is TRBJ2-7, the V gene TRBV27, with 9 bases lining up with TRBD2. Unmatched junction bases numbered 4, after V lost 5 bases and J lost 2 bases. The CDR3 contains 14 residues. In germline, CDR1 is MNHEY, CDR2 SMNVEV (reference sequence).

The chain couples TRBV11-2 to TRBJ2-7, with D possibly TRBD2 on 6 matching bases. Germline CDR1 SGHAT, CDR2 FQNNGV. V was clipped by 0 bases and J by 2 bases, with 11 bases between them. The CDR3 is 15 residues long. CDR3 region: CASSLEGGSPYEQYF. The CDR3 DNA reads TGTGCCAGCAGCTTAGAGGGGGGATCTCCCTACGAGCAGTACTTC.

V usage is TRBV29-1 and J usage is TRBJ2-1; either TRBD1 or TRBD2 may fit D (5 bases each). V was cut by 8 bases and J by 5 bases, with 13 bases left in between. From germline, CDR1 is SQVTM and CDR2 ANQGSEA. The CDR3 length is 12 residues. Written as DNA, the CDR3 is TGCAGCCCACTGGGACCGAACAATGAGCAGTTCTTC. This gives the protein CSPLGPNNEQFF.

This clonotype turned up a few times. DNA for the CDR3: TGTGCCAGCAGTGAGAGGCGGGCTATAGCCCCTACAGATACGCAGTATTTT. Amino acids: CASSERRAIAPTDTQYF. This chain joins TRBV2 and TRBJ2-3, with D possibly TRBD2 on 5 matching bases. This CDR3 is 17 amino acids long. V shed 3 bases and J shed 3 bases, with 19 bases lying between them. Germline V gene data show CDR1 as SNHLY and CDR2 as FYNNEI.

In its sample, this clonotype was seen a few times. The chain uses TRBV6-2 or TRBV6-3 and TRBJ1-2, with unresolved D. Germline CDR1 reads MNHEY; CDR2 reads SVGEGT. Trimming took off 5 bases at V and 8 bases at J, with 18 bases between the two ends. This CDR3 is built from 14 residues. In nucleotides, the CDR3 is TGTGCCAGCAGTCTCTCGACAACCCCGGAGGGCTACACCTTC. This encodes CASSLSTTPEGYTF.

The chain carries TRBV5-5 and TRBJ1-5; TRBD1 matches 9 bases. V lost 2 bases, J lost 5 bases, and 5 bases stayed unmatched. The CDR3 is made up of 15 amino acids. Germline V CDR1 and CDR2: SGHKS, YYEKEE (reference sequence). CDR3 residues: CASSFDRGWYQPQHF. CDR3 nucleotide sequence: TGTGCCAGCAGCTTCGACAGGGGGTGGTATCAGCCCCAGCATTTT.

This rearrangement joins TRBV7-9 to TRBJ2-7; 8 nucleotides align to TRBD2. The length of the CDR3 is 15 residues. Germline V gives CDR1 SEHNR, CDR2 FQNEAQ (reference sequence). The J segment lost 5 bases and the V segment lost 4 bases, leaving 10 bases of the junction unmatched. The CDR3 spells CASSSPGIGGDEQYF. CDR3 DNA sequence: TGTGCCAGCAGCTCCCCTGGTATCGGGGGGGACGAGCAGTACTTC.

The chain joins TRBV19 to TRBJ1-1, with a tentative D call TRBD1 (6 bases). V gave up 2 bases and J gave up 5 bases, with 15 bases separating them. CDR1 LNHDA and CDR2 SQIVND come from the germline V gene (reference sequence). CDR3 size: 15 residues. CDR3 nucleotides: TGTGCCAGTAGTATATCGGGAACAGGGTATACTGAAGCTTTCTTT. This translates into CASSISGTGYTEAFF.

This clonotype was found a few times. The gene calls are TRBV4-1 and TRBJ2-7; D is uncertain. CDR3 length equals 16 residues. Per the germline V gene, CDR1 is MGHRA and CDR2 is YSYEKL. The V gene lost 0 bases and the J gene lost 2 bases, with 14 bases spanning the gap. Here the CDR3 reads CASSQDSSTFPYEQYF. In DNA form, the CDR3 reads TGCGCCAGCAGCCAAGATTCTTCAACCTTTCCCTACGAGCAGTACTTC.

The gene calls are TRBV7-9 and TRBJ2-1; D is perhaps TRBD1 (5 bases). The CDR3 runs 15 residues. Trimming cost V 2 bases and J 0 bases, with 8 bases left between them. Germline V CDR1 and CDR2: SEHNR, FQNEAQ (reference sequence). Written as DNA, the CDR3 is TGTGCCAGCAGCTTAAGTGACAGCTCCTACAATGAGCAGTTCTTC. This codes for CASSLSDSSYNEQFF.

DNA of the CDR3: TGCGCCAGCAGCCCCGGGCCGTGGGATGAGCAGTTCTTC. This codes for CASSPGPWDEQFF. The chain links TRBV4-1 to TRBJ2-1; D remains unclear. The CDR3 contains 13 residues. CDR1 MGHRA and CDR2 YSYEKL come from the germline V gene. V lost 4 bases and J 8 bases, leaving 12 bases between the germline ends.

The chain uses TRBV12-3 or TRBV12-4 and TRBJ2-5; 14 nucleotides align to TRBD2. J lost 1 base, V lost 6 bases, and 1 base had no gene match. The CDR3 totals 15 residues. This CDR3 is CASSGLAGGQETQYF. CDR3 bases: TGTGCCAGCAGCGGACTAGCGGGGGGCCAAGAGACCCAGTACTTC.

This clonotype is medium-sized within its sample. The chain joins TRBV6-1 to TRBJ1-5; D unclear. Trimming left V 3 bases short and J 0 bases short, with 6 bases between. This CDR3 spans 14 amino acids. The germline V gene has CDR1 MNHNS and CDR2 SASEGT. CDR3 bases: TGTGCCAGCAGTGACCTTTATAGCAATCAGCCCCAGCATTTT. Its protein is CASSDLYSNQPQHF.

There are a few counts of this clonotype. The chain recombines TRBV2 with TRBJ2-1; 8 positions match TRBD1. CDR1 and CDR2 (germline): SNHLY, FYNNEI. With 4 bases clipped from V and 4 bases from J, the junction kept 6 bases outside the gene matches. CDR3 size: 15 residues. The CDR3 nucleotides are TGTGCCAGCAGTGGGAGACAGGGGATTTACAATGAGCAGTTCTTC. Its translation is CASSGRQGIYNEQFF.

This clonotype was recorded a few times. The CDR3 protein is CASSQGQGFYGYTF. CDR3 nucleotide sequence: TGCGCCAGCAGCCAAGGTCAGGGATTCTATGGCTACACCTTC. The rearrangement links TRBV4-1 to TRBJ1-2; weak D call: TRBD1 (5 bases). Germline CDR1 and CDR2: MGHRA and YSYEKL. The CDR3 length is 14 residues. Trimming left V 1 base short and J 4 bases short, with 10 bases between.

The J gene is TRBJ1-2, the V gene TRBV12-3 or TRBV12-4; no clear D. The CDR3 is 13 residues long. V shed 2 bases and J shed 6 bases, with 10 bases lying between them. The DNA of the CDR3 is TGTGCCAGCAGTTTACCTTTTTTGCATGGCTACACCTTC. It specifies CASSLPFLHGYTF.

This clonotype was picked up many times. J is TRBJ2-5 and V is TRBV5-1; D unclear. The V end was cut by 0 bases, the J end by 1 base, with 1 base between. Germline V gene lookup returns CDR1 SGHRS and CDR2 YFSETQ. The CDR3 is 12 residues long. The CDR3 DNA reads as TGCGCCAGCAGCTTGGCCCAAGAGACCCAGTACTTC. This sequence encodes CASSLAQETQYF. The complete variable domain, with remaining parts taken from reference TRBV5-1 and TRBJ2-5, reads KAGVTQTPRYLIKTRGQQVTLSCSPISGHRSVSWYQQTPGQGLQFLFEYFSETQRNKGNFPGRFSGRQFSNSRSEMNVSTLELGDSALYLCASSLAQETQYFGPGTRLLVL.

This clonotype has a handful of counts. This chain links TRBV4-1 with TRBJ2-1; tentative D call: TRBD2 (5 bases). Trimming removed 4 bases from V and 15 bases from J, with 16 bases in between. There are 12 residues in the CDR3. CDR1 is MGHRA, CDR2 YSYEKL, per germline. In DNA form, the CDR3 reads TGCGCCAGCAGCCGAGAAGGACTCGGGCCGTTCTTC. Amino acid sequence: CASSREGLGPFF.

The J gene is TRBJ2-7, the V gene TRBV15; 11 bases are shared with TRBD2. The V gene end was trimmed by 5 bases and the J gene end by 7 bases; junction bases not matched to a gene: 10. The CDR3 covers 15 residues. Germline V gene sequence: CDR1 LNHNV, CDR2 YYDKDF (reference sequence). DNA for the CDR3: TGTGCCACCAGCGGCTCGACTAGCGGGGCAACAGAGCAGTACTTC. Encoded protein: CATSGSTSGATEQYF.

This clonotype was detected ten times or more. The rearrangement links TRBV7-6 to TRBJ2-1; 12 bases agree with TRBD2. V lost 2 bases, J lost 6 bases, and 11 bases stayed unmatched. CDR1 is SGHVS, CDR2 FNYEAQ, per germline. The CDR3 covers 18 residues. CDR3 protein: CASSLLAGGPLPFNEQFF. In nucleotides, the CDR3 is TGTGCCAGCAGCTTACTAGCGGGGGGGCCCCTCCCTTTCAATGAGCAGTTCTTC.

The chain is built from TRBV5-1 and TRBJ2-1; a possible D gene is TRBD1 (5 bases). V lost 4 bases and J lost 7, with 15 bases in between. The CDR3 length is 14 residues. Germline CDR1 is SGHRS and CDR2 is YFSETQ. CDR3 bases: TGCGCCAGCAGCGAGGTAGGGGATGTGAATGAGCAGTTCTTC. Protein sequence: CASSEVGDVNEQFF.